These 16 T cell receptor beta chains share one sample of origin, sequenced in a study of T cells in Graves' hyperthyroidism and ophthalmopathy. RNA transcripts served as the template for amplifying TCR beta CDR3 regions. The HTBI primer set was used in a first-round RT-PCR of the TCR CDR3. TCRdb re-called the multiplex PCR reads through MiXCR, storing one row per CDR3 protein. The sample yields around 600,000 distinct CDR3 sequences, around 13% seen once. The sample comprised blood. Source of these receptors: a woman aged 50 to 60 with Graves' ophthalmopathy.

The gene calls are TRBV6-1 and TRBJ2-7, with 7 nucleotides matching TRBD1. This CDR3 region has 20 residues. V dropped 6 bases and J dropped 2; count of bases not matched to a gene: 25. CDR1 is MNHNS, CDR2 SASEGT, per germline. This CDR3 is CASSRFPPTTGFHETYEQYF. The CDR3 DNA is TGTGCCAGCAGCCGCTTCCCCCCGACGACAGGGTTCCACGAAACCTACGAGCAGTACTTC.

In this sample, this clonotype turned up a few times. This chain joins TRBV19 and TRBJ2-5, with 10 bases that match TRBD2. Germline CDR1 is LNHDA and CDR2 is SQIVND (reference sequence). The CDR3 has 18 amino acids. V shed 3 bases, J shed 0 bases, and the junction held 10 bases outside the gene matches. The DNA for the CDR3 is TGTGCCAGTAGTATTCTCCGGACTAGCGGAGGGTACCAAGAGACCCAGTACTTC. It codes for CASSILRTSGGYQETQYF.

The chain carries TRBV12-3 or TRBV12-4 and TRBJ1-2; D is possibly TRBD1 (5 bases). There are 14 residues in the CDR3. The V end was cut by 6 bases, the J end by 0 bases, with 11 bases between. CDR3 sequence (DNA): TGTGCCAGCAGCGCTGCAGGGACTAACTATGGCTACACCTTC. Its translation: CASSAAGTNYGYTF.

This clonotype occurred many times. As DNA, the CDR3 is TGTGCCAGTCACACCAATAGCAATCAGCCCCAGCATTTT. It specifies CASHTNSNQPQHF. The chain has TRBV2 and TRBJ1-5; no clear D gene. This CDR3 is 13 amino acids long. From germline, CDR1 is SNHLY and CDR2 FYNNEI. The V end was cut by 9 bases, the J end by 0 bases, with 9 bases between.

In this sample, this clonotype turned up a few times. The genes are TRBV7-8 and TRBJ2-4, with 13 bases identical to TRBD2. CDR3 size: 17 residues. Losses at the gene ends were 5 bases for V and 3 bases for J; bases not matched to a gene: 7. Germline CDR1 SGHVS, CDR2 FQNEAQ. The CDR3 DNA reads TGTGCCAGCAGCCCCGGGGGACTAGCGGGATTCAAAAACATTCAGTACTTC. Its translation is CASSPGGLAGFKNIQYF.

This clonotype was recorded at least ten times. This chain joins TRBV9 and TRBJ2-1; D is unresolved. The CDR3 spans 14 residues. The germline gives CDR1 SGDLS, CDR2 YYNGEE. V shed 0 bases and J shed 0 bases, with 4 bases lying between them. CDR3: CASSVESSYNEQFF. The CDR3 bases are TGTGCCAGCAGCGTAGAAAGCTCCTACAATGAGCAGTTCTTC.

The chain couples TRBV7-9 to TRBJ2-5, with 12 bases aligning to TRBD2. Germline CDR1 SEHNR, CDR2 FQNEAQ (reference sequence). The CDR3 extends over 17 amino acids. V was clipped by 5 bases and J by 6 bases; unmatched bases: 13. The CDR3 region has the DNA TGTGCCAGCAGCACCCCGGGACTAGCGGGCAGCTCAAAGACCCAGTACTTC. This gives the protein CASSTPGLAGSSKTQYF.

This clonotype was seen at least ten times. The chain carries TRBV7-2 and TRBJ2-1; perhaps TRBD1 as D (6 bases). CDR1 is SGHTA and CDR2 is FQGNSA in the germline V gene. With 5 bases removed from V and 3 bases from J, the gap between germline ends came to 26 bases. The CDR3 contains 19 residues. This CDR3 reads CASSAAGTTKRVIYNEQFF. The DNA for the CDR3 is TGTGCCAGCAGCGCCGCCGGGACAACTAAAAGAGTTATCTACAATGAGCAGTTCTTC.

The sample holds many counts of this clonotype. The chain employs TRBV6-2 or TRBV6-3 and TRBJ2-7, with 7 bases matching TRBD1. Germline V gene lookup returns CDR1 MNHEY and CDR2 SVGEGT. There are 14 residues in the CDR3. V was pared by 4 bases and J by 0 bases, with 3 bases of the junction left unmatched. CDR3 sequence: CASSLQGLSYEQYF. CDR3 nucleotides: TGTGCCAGCAGTTTACAGGGGCTCTCCTACGAGCAGTACTTC.

Of note for this clonotype: A much more abundant neighbour one base away suggests this may be a read error. This rearrangement joins TRBV5-4 to TRBJ2-7; a possible D gene is TRBD2 (6 bases). The V gene's germline CDR1 is SGHNT and CDR2 YYREEE (reference sequence). This CDR3 is built from 14 residues. Trimming shortened V by 3 bases and J by 3 bases, and 13 bases separated the two germline ends. CDR3 amino acids: CASSSGGVVYEQYF. CDR3 nucleotide sequence: TGTGCCAGCAGCTCTGGCGGGGTAGTCTACGAGCAGTACTTC.

The chain joins TRBV5-4 to TRBJ2-1; D is unclear. There are 15 residues in the CDR3. V lost 3 bases and J 6 bases, leaving 16 bases between the germline ends. The V gene's germline CDR1 is SGHNT and CDR2 YYREEE (reference sequence). The CDR3 coding sequence is TGTGCCAGCAGCTCACAAGGCCTACTACGCAATGAGCAGTTCTTC. Translating it yields CASSSQGLLRNEQFF.

This clonotype has a count of ten or more. V usage is TRBV2 and J usage is TRBJ1-1, with D possibly matching TRBD1 (5 bases). This CDR3 is 13 amino acids long. The germline V gene encodes CDR1 SNHLY and CDR2 FYNNEI. V lost 1 base, J lost 10 bases, and 13 bases lay in between. CDR3 residues: CASSEVAGLRAFF. The DNA of the CDR3 is TGTGCCAGCAGTGAAGTGGCAGGGCTCCGAGCTTTCTTT.

The rearrangement joins TRBV10-3 to TRBJ2-5; D is perhaps TRBD1 or TRBD2 (5 bases each). The CDR3 totals 12 residues. Trimming took off 4 bases at V and 3 bases at J, with 6 bases between the two ends. Germline V gene lookup returns CDR1 ENHRY and CDR2 SYGVKD. This CDR3 is CAISGGEETQYF. DNA of the CDR3: TGTGCCATCAGTGGAGGGGAAGAGACCCAGTACTTC.

This clonotype was seen ten or more times. CDR3 in DNA: TGTGCCAGTTTAGCGGGAGTAGGGACCGGGGAGCTGTTTTTT. Its translation: CASLAGVGTGELFF. The V gene is TRBV6-1, the J gene TRBJ2-2; 9 nucleotides match TRBD2. Germline CDR1 and CDR2: MNHNS and SASEGT. Germline trimming cut 9 bases from V and 5 bases from J; bases unmatched to any gene: 7. The CDR3 extends over 14 amino acids.

This chain connects TRBV14 to TRBJ1-3; D unresolved. V shed 2 bases and J shed 0 bases, with 8 bases lying between them. Per the germline V gene, CDR1 is SGHDN and CDR2 is FVKESK. The CDR3 contains 15 residues. The CDR3 sequence is CASSQQVRSGNTIYF. The CDR3 bases are TGTGCCAGCAGCCAACAGGTTCGCTCTGGAAACACCATATATTTT.

This clonotype was counted many times. This chain links TRBV13 with TRBJ2-3, with 12 bases identical to TRBD2. This CDR3 spans 17 amino acids. From germline, CDR1 is PRHDT and CDR2 FYEKMQ (reference sequence). The junction had 10 bases not matched to a gene; V was cut back by 5 bases and J by 4 bases. The CDR3 nucleotides are TGTGCCAGCAGCACGACAGGACTAGCGGGGTTGGCAGATACGCAGTATTTT. This encodes CASSTTGLAGLADTQYF. The full variable domain, completed using reference TRBV13 and TRBJ2-3, is AAGVIQSPRHLIKEKRETATLKCYPIPRHDTVYWYQQGPGQDPQFLISFYEKMQSDKGSIPDRFSAQQFSDYHSELNMSSLELGDSALYFCASSTTGLAGLADTQYFGPGTRLTVL.